The 19 T cell receptor beta chains reported below all come from one sample, sequenced in a study of regulatory T cells in long-lasting Graves disease (dated by TCRdb to the early 2020s). The method was multiplex PCR. TCRdb shows the sequencer as Illumina HiSeq 4000. TCR beta libraries were built with iRepertoire HTBI primers and Arm-PCR amplification of CDR3 regions. TCRdb applied fastp at Q25 and MiXCR to the public reads, then kept only in-frame beta chains. Entries are consolidated by CDR3 protein sequence, retaining the most common genes and DNA. The sample table lists roughly 410,000 distinct CDR3 sequences, about 15% of them with a count of one. Around 7.6% of the sample goes to the ten largest clones. The time point label, as the study defines it: newly diagnosed GD, antithyroid drugs for less than 3 months. RNA was extracted from PBMCs in TRIzol for both TCR sequencing and RNA sequencing. The same data also contributed to another study, on T cells in Graves' hyperthyroidism and ophthalmopathy.

This material consisted of peripheral blood mononuclear cells (PBMCs), taken at new diagnosis, from a patient treated with antithyroid drugs. These receptors all come from a woman aged 40 to 50 with Graves disease. Donor details come from another sample of the same person, matched by shared clones.

With regard to this clonotype: Mismatch with germline at one junction end may stem from a read error. The chain carries TRBV5-1 and TRBJ2-3; no clear D gene. Per the germline V gene, CDR1 is SGHRS and CDR2 is YFSETQ. The CDR3 covers 14 residues. CDR3 in DNA: TGCGCCAACAGCCCTAGGACCAGCCCAGATACGCAGTATTTT. Translated, it gives CANSPRTSPDTQYF.

This clonotype was seen only a few times. The chain links TRBV28 to TRBJ1-2, with 8 bases that match TRBD1. The CDR3 has 13 residues. V lost 5 bases and J lost 8; bases outside the gene matches: 7. Germline loops: CDR1 MDHEN, CDR2 SYDVKM. In DNA form, the CDR3 reads TGTGCCAGCAGTCTTCAGGGGGCTAACGGCTACACCTTC. It translates to CASSLQGANGYTF.

The sample holds many counts of this clonotype. This chain connects TRBV19 to TRBJ2-7; D is uncertain. CDR3 length equals 14 residues. The V end lost 6 bases, the J end lost 0 bases, and 12 bases lay between the germline ends. Germline loops: CDR1 LNHDA, CDR2 SQIVND (reference sequence). DNA for the CDR3: TGTGCCAGTAGGTACCAGTTGAGCTCCTACGAGCAGTACTTC. Its translation is CASRYQLSSYEQYF.

V and J are TRBV18 and TRBJ2-3; the match to TRBD1 covers 8 bases. The CDR3 runs 15 residues. The V gene's germline CDR1 is KGHSH and CDR2 LQKENI. Trimming removed 3 bases from V and 3 bases from J; junction bases left unmatched: 5. The CDR3 DNA follows: TGTGCCAGCTCACCGCGACAGGGGATGACAGATACGCAGTATTTT. Residues: CASSPRQGMTDTQYF.

This clonotype was counted once. This chain links TRBV29-1 with TRBJ2-1; D ambiguous. This CDR3 spans 11 amino acids. Trimming stripped 7 bases from V and 6 bases from J, with 10 bases between. Germline assignment: CDR1 SQVTM and CDR2 ANQGSEA. The CDR3 nucleotides read TGCAGCGGGGAAAACGTCAATGAGCAGTTCTTC. Translation: CSGENVNEQFF.

This clonotype was counted ten times or more. The chain recombines TRBV28 with TRBJ2-1; TRBD2 matches at 9 bases. This CDR3 spans 15 amino acids. J gave up 0 bases and V 6 bases, and 3 bases lay outside the gene matches. Germline assignment: CDR1 MDHEN and CDR2 SYDVKM. CDR3 sequence: CASSRLAASYNEQFF. Written as DNA, the CDR3 is TGTGCCAGCAGCAGACTAGCGGCCTCCTACAATGAGCAGTTCTTC.

This clonotype occurred many times. The chain joins TRBV7-2 to TRBJ2-3; no firm D call. The CDR3 runs to 14 residues. Trimming left V 4 bases short and J 0 bases short, with 8 bases between. CDR1 is SGHTA, CDR2 FQGNSA, per germline. This CDR3 is CASSSATSTDTQYF. CDR3 nucleotides: TGTGCCAGCAGCTCGGCGACCAGCACAGATACGCAGTATTTT.

The chain carries TRBV27 and TRBJ1-2; TRBD1 matches 7 bases. V shed 5 bases and J 0 bases; nucleotides not matched to a gene: 6. The CDR3 runs to 15 residues. CDR1 MNHEY and CDR2 SMNVEV come from the germline V gene (reference sequence). The CDR3 protein is CASSKRQGSNYGYTF. CDR3 DNA: TGTGCCAGCAGTAAAAGACAGGGCTCTAACTATGGCTACACCTTC.

Details on this clonotype: Only one base separates this from a far larger clonotype, so it likely reflects a read error. The rearrangement links TRBV11-3 to TRBJ2-7; D perhaps matches TRBD1 (6 bases). V was clipped by 5 bases and J by 7 bases, with 24 bases between them. Germline CDR1 SGHNT, CDR2 YENEEA. The length of the CDR3 is 16 residues. The CDR3 nucleotides are TGTGCCAGCAGCCCTGCCGGGACACTCTCCTACAATGAGCAGTACTTC. Translated: CASSPAGTLSYNEQYF.

This clonotype was seen a few times. A much larger clone lies a single base off, so this may be a read error. The chain carries TRBV12-3 or TRBV12-4 and TRBJ2-2; unclear D gene. The ends were cut back, 8 bases at V and 6 bases at J, with 19 bases in the middle. This CDR3 contains 15 residues. This CDR3 reads CASGRGESIAGELFF. The CDR3, as DNA: TGTGCCAGCGGTCGCGGCGAGAGTATCGCCGGGGAGCTGTTTTTT.

J is TRBJ2-1 and V is TRBV20-1, with a tentative D call TRBD2 (6 bases). Trimming pared 6 bases from V and 0 bases from J, leaving 15 bases between. The CDR3 totals 15 residues. The germline V gene encodes CDR1 DFQATT and CDR2 SNEGSKA (reference sequence). Here the CDR3 reads CSAPGGAISYNEQFF. Written as DNA, the CDR3 is TGCAGTGCCCCTGGCGGGGCGATCTCCTACAATGAGCAGTTCTTC.

The sample holds a few counts of this clonotype. The chain employs TRBV5-1 and TRBJ2-2; D gene uncertain. The CDR3 is 17 amino acids. The germline gives CDR1 SGHRS, CDR2 YFSETQ. The V gene lost 4 bases and the J gene lost 5 bases, with 21 bases spanning the gap. The CDR3 DNA sequence: TGCGCCAGCAGCACGGCCCCTGGGGTGGAAAAAACCGGGGAGCTGTTTTTT. It specifies CASSTAPGVEKTGELFF.

This clonotype was counted at least ten times. This chain joins TRBV28 and TRBJ2-5; D possibly corresponds to TRBD2 (5 bases). The CDR3 runs to 15 residues. The germline CDR1 and CDR2 sequences are MDHEN and SYDVKM. V was clipped by 6 bases and J by 5 bases, with 19 bases between them. CDR3 sequence reads: CASRPISEVGETQYF. For the CDR3, the DNA is TGTGCCAGCAGACCAATATCGGAGGTTGGTGAGACCCAGTACTTC.

In its sample, this clonotype was seen many times. The chain employs TRBV7-9 and TRBJ2-1, with TRBD2 matching over 7 bases. CDR3 size: 15 residues. With 10 bases clipped from V and 5 bases from J, the junction kept 14 bases outside the gene matches. The germline V gene encodes CDR1 SEHNR and CDR2 FQNEAQ (reference sequence). DNA for the CDR3: TGTGCCACCGCTAATAGGGACTACCTAAACAATGAGCAGTTCTTC. It specifies CATANRDYLNNEQFF.

This clonotype was recorded at least ten times. The chain couples TRBV6-2 or TRBV6-3 to TRBJ1-5; the match to TRBD1 covers 8 bases. V was clipped by 5 bases and J by 10 bases; unmatched bases: 10. Germline CDR1 is MNHEY and CDR2 is SVGEGT. The CDR3 length is 14 residues. The CDR3 DNA follows: TGTGCCAGCAGTCCTGGACAGGGCCAGCAACCCCAGCATTTT. Protein product: CASSPGQGQQPQHF.

This rearrangement joins TRBV19 to TRBJ1-2, with 11 nucleotides matching TRBD1. The CDR3 has 15 residues. Germline V gives CDR1 LNHDA, CDR2 SQIVND (reference sequence). Losses at the gene ends were 10 bases for V and 4 bases for J; bases not matched to a gene: 11. The CDR3 loop is CATRTGGAVSYGYTF. Here the CDR3 DNA reads TGTGCCACTCGGACAGGGGGCGCGGTGAGCTATGGCTACACCTTC.

To note about this clonotype: It may be a read error: a sequence one base away is much more abundant. The V gene is TRBV12-3 or TRBV12-4, the J gene TRBJ2-7, with D uncertain. V lost 0 bases, J lost 2 bases, and 17 bases lay in between. The CDR3 contains 17 residues. CDR3 loop: CASSLAWVEVSAYEQYF. In DNA form, the CDR3 reads TGTGCCAGCAGTTTAGCATGGGTTGAAGTCAGCGCCTACGAGCAGTACTTC.

In DNA form, the CDR3 reads TGCAGTATACAACCCCCAGGGGGCTACGAGCAGTACTTC. This sequence encodes CSIQPPGGYEQYF. The chain couples TRBV20-1 to TRBJ2-7; 7 bases align to TRBD1. Per germline, CDR1 DFQATT and CDR2 SNEGSKA (reference sequence). CDR3 length: 13 residues. The V segment lost 8 bases and the J segment 3 bases; nucleotides outside the gene matches: 10.

This clonotype was recorded at least ten times. The CDR3 spells CASSFPRDRQYF. The CDR3 DNA reads TGTGCCAGCAGTTTCCCCCGGGACAGGCAGTACTTC. The V call is TRBV28, the J call TRBJ2-4; 8 bases agree with TRBD1. The CDR3 is made up of 12 amino acids. The V segment lost 3 bases and the J segment 13 bases; nucleotides outside the gene matches: 5. Germline V gene data show CDR1 as MDHEN and CDR2 as SYDVKM.